The clone carrying this T cell receptor beta chain was detected a few times. Its antigen is currently unknown. Germline CDR1 MNHEY, CDR2 SMNVEV (reference sequence). CDR3 size: 13 residues. V was cut by 5 bases and J by 4 bases, with 11 bases left in between. This record belongs to a study of cytomegalovirus exposure and HLA in healthy donors. The PCR contained 60 Vbeta and 13 Jbeta primers. The data were produced by immunoSEQ multiplex PCR, yet TCRdb's version contains in-frame clones alone and is incomplete. The table records some 190,000 clones, 8.5% to 10% of them present only once. Study-level points and caveats: About 90% or about 30% of the time was how often most TCR beta V segments were productive, according to an earlier analysis. Relative to equally common others, HLA-associated TCR beta chains showed greater clonal expansion in a later analysis. An analysis that came later showed most CMV-associated TCR beta chains appearing HLA-restricted.

The rearrangement uses TRBV27 and TRBJ1-2; the D gene is possibly TRBD1 (6 bases). The TCR comes from a woman under 40 in good health and CMV-seropositive. Sequencing used PBMCs. In DNA form, the CDR3 reads TGTGCCAGCAGTCTCTTGACAGGCTATGGCTACACCTTC. It specifies CASSLLTGYGYTF.